Listed here are 18 T cell receptor beta chains from one sample, sequenced in a study of T cells after yellow fever vaccination. TCRdb analysed the 5' RACE reads with MiXCR anew, one entry per CDR3 protein. The sample lists 300,000 to 400,000 distinct CDR3 sequences, roughly an eighth occurring once. The sequencing used CD4+ T cells sorted from PBMCs, collected 15 days after the yellow fever booster vaccination. The source is a man aged 18 to 35 who received the YFV17D yellow fever vaccine.

The V gene is TRBV6-1, the J gene TRBJ2-7; D might be TRBD2 (6 bases). The V end was cut by 8 bases, the J end by 1 base, with 15 bases between. CDR3 length equals 14 residues. Germline V gene lookup returns CDR1 MNHNS and CDR2 SASEGT. DNA of the CDR3: TGTGCCAGCCATAGCGGAGGTTTGTCCTACGAGCAGTACTTC. Its protein product is CASHSGGLSYEQYF.

The CDR3 coding sequence is TGCGCCAGCAGTCCTACAGGGGCCTGGCAGTACGTC. This translates into CASSPTGAWQYV. The chain combines TRBV4-3 with TRBJ2-7; 7 positions match TRBD1. Germline-derived CDR1 and CDR2 are LGHNA and YSLEER. Trimming cost V 6 bases and J 9 bases; bases outside gene matches: 8. The CDR3 covers 12 residues.

This clonotype was detected only a few times. V gene TRBV4-3 combines with J gene TRBJ2-7; 10 bases fit TRBD1. From germline, CDR1 is LGHNA and CDR2 YSLEER. V shed 3 bases and J 6 bases; nucleotides not matched to a gene: 11. The CDR3 covers 16 residues. Here the CDR3 DNA reads TGCGCCAGCAGCCACCAGCGTCCGGACAGGGGGGCCGAGCAGTACGTC. Amino acid sequence: CASSHQRPDRGAEQYV.

This clonotype turned up a few times. The gene calls are TRBV4-2 and TRBJ2-7, with D perhaps TRBD2 (5 bases). Germline V gene data show CDR1 as LGHNA and CDR2 as YNFKEQ. Between the trimmed V and J ends, which lost 4 bases and 4 bases, there was a span of 17 bases. The CDR3 loop spans 15 amino acids. This CDR3 is CASSPEWGVSYEQYF. As DNA, the CDR3 is TGTGCCAGCAGCCCCGAGTGGGGAGTGTCGTACGAGCAGTACTTC.

The rearrangement uses TRBV18 and TRBJ2-3; 7 positions agree with TRBD2. V gave up 0 bases and J gave up 2 bases; unmatched junction bases: 5. Germline V gives CDR1 KGHSH, CDR2 LQKENI. The CDR3 has 16 amino acids. This CDR3 is CASSPPSGVHTDTQYF. The CDR3 DNA is TGTGCCAGCTCACCACCCAGCGGGGTACACACAGATACGCAGTATTTT.

This clonotype was found a few times. The chain is built from TRBV6-5 and TRBJ1-3; no firm D call. Trimming removed 2 bases from V and 2 bases from J, with 13 bases in between. The V gene's germline CDR1 is MNHEY and CDR2 SVGAGI. This CDR3 has 16 residues. CDR3 loop: CASSYGLGGTGNTIYF. The CDR3 nucleotides read TGTGCCAGCAGTTACGGTTTGGGAGGAACTGGAAACACCATATATTTT.

This clonotype appeared a few times. The J gene is TRBJ1-2, the V gene TRBV7-2, with D possibly matching TRBD1 (6 bases). The CDR3 has 17 residues. V was pared by 5 bases and J by 5 bases, with 24 bases between. Germline CDR1 is SGHTA and CDR2 is FQGNSA. CDR3 in amino acids: CASSLLGLGVGGYGYTF. The CDR3 DNA sequence: TGTGCCAGCAGCCTCCTGGGCCTCGGGGTAGGGGGGTATGGCTACACCTTC.

This clonotype has a handful of counts. This rearrangement joins TRBV5-1 to TRBJ2-1, with 8 bases matching TRBD2. The germline gives CDR1 SGHRS, CDR2 YFSETQ. The CDR3 sequence is 15 residues long. With V trimmed by 4 bases and J by 8 bases, 11 bases remained unmatched. The CDR3 nucleotides read TGCGCCAGCAGCGTTCGGGGACTAGAAGTCGATGAGCAGTTCTTC. Translating it yields CASSVRGLEVDEQFF.

The chain couples TRBV29-1 to TRBJ2-7; 9 bases align to TRBD1. Trimming at V came to 6 bases and at J to 3 bases, leaving 6 bases not matched to a gene. Germline CDR1 reads SQVTM; CDR2 reads ANQGSEA. This CDR3 has 13 amino acids. CDR3 bases: TGCAGCGTCCGGCGGGACAGGGACTACGAGCAGTACTTC. Protein product: CSVRRDRDYEQYF.

The rearrangement joins TRBV5-1 to TRBJ2-5, with D perhaps TRBD1 or TRBD2 (7 bases each). CDR1 and CDR2 from the germline V gene are SGHRS and YFSETQ. V was cut by 0 bases and J by 0 bases, with 12 bases left in between. The CDR3 is made up of 16 amino acids. CDR3 sequence reads: CASSLAGGDHQETQYF. The CDR3 DNA follows: TGCGCCAGCAGCTTGGCAGGGGGGGACCACCAAGAGACCCAGTACTTC.

This clonotype was counted at least ten times. This rearrangement joins TRBV7-6 to TRBJ2-7; D is uncertain. Trimming took off 8 bases at V and 0 bases at J, with 11 bases between the two ends. Germline assignment: CDR1 SGHVS and CDR2 FNYEAQ. The CDR3 is made up of 13 amino acids. CDR3 sequence reads: CASGTLSSYEQYF. The CDR3 DNA follows: TGTGCCAGCGGAACTCTAAGCTCCTACGAGCAGTACTTC.

This clonotype showed up just a few times. The V call is TRBV20-1, the J call TRBJ1-1; a weak D match, TRBD1 (6 bases). The germline V gene encodes CDR1 DFQATT and CDR2 SNEGSKA (reference sequence). V was pared by 6 bases and J by 3 bases, with 17 bases between. The CDR3 sequence is 14 residues long. The CDR3 DNA is TGCAGTGCCGCGACTCCAGGGGCCCACACTGAAGCTTTCTTT. Translating it yields CSAATPGAHTEAFF.

This chain joins TRBV18 and TRBJ2-1; D not resolved. V was pared by 3 bases and J by 6 bases, with 12 bases between. Germline assignment: CDR1 KGHSH and CDR2 LQKENI. This CDR3 spans 14 amino acids. CDR3 sequence (DNA): TGTGCCAGCTCACCTAACTTTGAGATCAATGAGCAGTTCTTC. Amino acids: CASSPNFEINEQFF.

This clonotype was counted ten times or more. The V and J genes are TRBV7-9 and TRBJ1-4; D unresolved. With 2 bases removed from V and 7 bases from J, the gap between germline ends came to 8 bases. From germline, CDR1 is SEHNR and CDR2 FQNEAQ (reference sequence). The CDR3 has 13 residues. The CDR3 sequence is CASSLRAGEKLFF. CDR3 DNA: TGTGCCAGCAGCTTACGGGCGGGTGAAAAACTGTTTTTT.

This clonotype was observed a handful of times. Mismatch with germline at one junction end may stem from a read error. V and J are TRBV4-3 and TRBJ1-2; D is undetermined. Germline loops: CDR1 LGHNA, CDR2 YSLEER. This CDR3 has 13 amino acids. The CDR3 sequence is CASSQERNLPGAF. As DNA, the CDR3 is TGCGCCAGCAGCCAAGAGCGGAACCTTCCGGGCGCCTTC.

The chain recombines TRBV4-2 with TRBJ1-3; TRBD1 matches at 8 bases. This CDR3 has 15 amino acids. Trimming at V came to 4 bases and at J to 3 bases, leaving 5 bases not matched to a gene. The germline V gene has CDR1 LGHNA and CDR2 YNFKEQ. The CDR3 DNA is TGTGCCAGCAGCCCCAGGGGGCGCGGTGGAAACACCATATATTTT. It encodes CASSPRGRGGNTIYF.

The chain links TRBV20-1 to TRBJ2-1, with 7 bases lining up with TRBD1. V was clipped by 6 bases and J by 10 bases; unmatched bases: 9. Germline CDR1 and CDR2: DFQATT and SNEGSKA (reference sequence). The CDR3 is 12 amino acids. CDR3 bases: TGCAGTGCGAATACAGGGGATCCGGAGCAGTTCTTC. Its translation: CSANTGDPEQFF.

This clonotype was observed a handful of times. The chain is built from TRBV12-5 and TRBJ2-1; D remains unclear. The V gene's germline CDR1 is LGHNT and CDR2 FRNRAP. This CDR3 is built from 13 residues. Trimming took 4 bases from V and 0 from J, leaving 4 bases between them. CDR3 in DNA: TGTGCTAGTGGTTACTACTCCTACAATGAGCAGTTCTTC. This translates into CASGYYSYNEQFF.